This section outlines one T cell receptor (beta chain) sequence together with its context. The CDR3 loop spans 15 amino acids. Germline V gene sequence: CDR1 SGHKS, CDR2 YYEKEE (reference sequence). Trimming removed 0 bases from V and 8 bases from J, with 14 bases in between. This record comes from a study of spatial heterogeneity in lung cancer. Study at large: A consistent excess of beta-chain over alpha-chain sequences was detected.

MiXCR was run by TCRdb on the 5' RACE reads, yielding one entry per CDR3 protein. The data hold 65,000 to 85,000 distinct CDR3 sequences, with about a fifth observed a single time. Time point in this sample: sample taken at primary tumor resection. No cells were sorted before sequencing. The whole RNA sequenced was extracted from tumor, nontumor lung or frozen PBMC. About 73 TRACERx patients with early, untreated non-small cell lung cancer donated samples. The rearrangement links TRBV5-5 to TRBJ1-4, with a possible D match to TRBD1 (5 bases). The receptor's source is a male donor with early-stage non-small cell lung cancer. Sequenced material: PBMCs, taken at surgery. CDR3 coding DNA: TGTGCCAGCAGCTTGGCCCACAGGAGGGAGGAAAAACTGTTTTTT. Translation gives CASSLAHRREEKLFF.